This entry is about one T cell receptor (beta chain). Antigen unknown. The data are from a study of T cell responses to AZD1222 COVID-19 vaccine. As for the study in general: Second doses that came at about 4 or about 12 weeks were put together. Study-level results: With two AZD1222 doses given, Spike-specific TCR breadth and depth both rose. White British ancestry dominated among donors, who included more females, and clonal diversity was possibly underestimated.

Sequenced by immunoSEQ multiplex PCR; TCRdb stores in-frame clones only, minus some. The sample carries more than 85,000 clones, about 80% recorded once. V lost 4 bases, J lost 1 base, and 11 bases lay in between. CDR3 size: 14 residues. CDR1 is SGHRS and CDR2 is YFSETQ in the germline V gene. The TCR originated in an adult in good health. Sequencing used peripheral blood, obtained on day 0 of AZD1222 vaccination. This chain connects TRBV5-1 to TRBJ2-5, with unresolved D. The CDR3 DNA reads TGCGCCAGCAGCAACGACACAAGCCAAGAGACCCAGTACTTC. It specifies CASSNDTSQETQYF.